The TCR beta chain described here comes from a study of T-cell memory formation after mild COVID-19. Study details: The two donors had largely donor-specific TCR clusters. Points from the study as a whole: While clones contracting from day 15 to 85 were balanced between CD4 and CD8, later expanders leaned CD4+. Clones which contracted sat mainly in CM and EM if CD4+, and in EMRA if CD8+.

On this clonotype itself: Its antigen is currently unknown.

TCRalpha and TCRbeta libraries used 5'RACE with constant-segment primers and UMIs. TCRdb independently ran MiXCR on the 5' RACE reads; one entry per CDR3 protein. The profile covers roughly 86,000 distinct CDR3 sequences, with about 15% appearing a single time and approximately 40% taken by the ten largest. The specimen sequenced was PBMCs or a T cell subset sorted from them (not recorded which). The clonotype comes from a young man who had mild COVID-19 (a few samples of this study predate the infection). Cell type and time point are not known.

The CDR3 region has the DNA TGTGCCAGCGGTGAGCAGGGAGGTAACACAGATACGCAGTATTTT. It encodes CASGEQGGNTDTQYF. The chain recombines TRBV27 with TRBJ2-3; tentative D call: TRBD2 (6 bases). Per germline, CDR1 MNHEY and CDR2 SMNVEV (reference sequence). Between the trimmed V and J ends, which lost 8 bases and 2 bases, there was a span of 17 bases. The CDR3 runs 15 residues.